This T cell receptor (beta chain) derives from a study of graft-versus-host responses after intestinal transplantation. Study-wide context: Tacrolimus and steroids were given for three to four years to all recipients after anti-thymocyte globulin induction.

Findings and caveats of the study: Analysis identified GvH clones in recipient marrow, with some appearing first in ileum or blood.

The protocol was immunoSEQ multiplex PCR, while the TCRdb copy is restricted to in-frame clones and leaves out a portion. The table includes tens of thousands of clones, 85% to 95% detected once. Details on this clone: Its antigen is unknown.

This CDR3 spans 13 amino acids. The V gene's germline CDR1 is PRHDT and CDR2 FYEKMQ (reference sequence). Trimming removed 5 bases at V and 10 bases at J, with 15 bases between. This sequence was found in a human donor who received an intestinal transplant. The chain uses TRBV13 and TRBJ1-5, with TRBD1 as a possible D gene (5 bases). Material: unstimulated CD8+ T cells sorted from spleen or lymph node cells, obtained before intestinal transplant. The CDR3 region has the DNA TGTGCCAGCAGCCCAGGGAGGGCGCGACCCCAGCATTTT. Translated, it gives CASSPGRARPQHF.